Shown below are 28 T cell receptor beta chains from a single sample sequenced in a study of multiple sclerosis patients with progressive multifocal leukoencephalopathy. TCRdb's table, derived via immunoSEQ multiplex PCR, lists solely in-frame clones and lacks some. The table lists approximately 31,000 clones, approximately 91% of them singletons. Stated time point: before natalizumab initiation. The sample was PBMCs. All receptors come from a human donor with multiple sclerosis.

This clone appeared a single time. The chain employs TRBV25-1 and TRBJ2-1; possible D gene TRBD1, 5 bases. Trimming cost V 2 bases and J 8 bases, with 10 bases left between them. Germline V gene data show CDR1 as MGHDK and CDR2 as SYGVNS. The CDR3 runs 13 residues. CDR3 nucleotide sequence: TGTGCCAGCAGTGAAAATCGCAGGGATGAGCAGTTCTTC. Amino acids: CASSENRRDEQFF.

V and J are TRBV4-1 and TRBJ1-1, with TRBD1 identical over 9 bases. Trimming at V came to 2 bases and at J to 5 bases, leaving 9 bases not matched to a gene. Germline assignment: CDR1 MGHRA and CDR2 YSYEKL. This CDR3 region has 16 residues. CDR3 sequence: CASSQPLGQGITEAFF. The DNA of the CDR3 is TGCGCCAGCAGCCAACCGCTTGGACAGGGGATAACTGAAGCTTTCTTT.

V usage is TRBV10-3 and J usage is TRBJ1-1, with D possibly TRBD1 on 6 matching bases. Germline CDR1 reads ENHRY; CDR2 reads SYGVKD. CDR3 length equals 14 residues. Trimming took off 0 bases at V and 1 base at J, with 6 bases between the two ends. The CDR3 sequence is CAISESRGNTEAFF. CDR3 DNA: TGTGCCATCAGTGAGTCCAGGGGGAACACTGAAGCTTTCTTT.

The chain's CDR3 is CASRVRAGEKLFF. CDR3 sequence (DNA): TGTGCCAGCAGGGTTCGGGCAGGGGAAAAACTGTTTTTT. This chain links TRBV28 with TRBJ1-4, with a tentative D call TRBD1 (5 bases). The CDR3 has 13 residues. The V end lost 6 bases, the J end lost 8 bases, and 13 bases lay between the germline ends. Germline V lookup: CDR1 MDHEN, CDR2 SYDVKM.

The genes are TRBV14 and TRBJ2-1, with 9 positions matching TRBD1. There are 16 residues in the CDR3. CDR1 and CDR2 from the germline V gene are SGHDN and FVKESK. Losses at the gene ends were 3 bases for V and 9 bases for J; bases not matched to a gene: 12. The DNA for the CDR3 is TGTGCCAGCAGCCAGATCGGGACAGGGAGGGAGAGTGAGCAGTTCTTC. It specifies CASSQIGTGRESEQFF.

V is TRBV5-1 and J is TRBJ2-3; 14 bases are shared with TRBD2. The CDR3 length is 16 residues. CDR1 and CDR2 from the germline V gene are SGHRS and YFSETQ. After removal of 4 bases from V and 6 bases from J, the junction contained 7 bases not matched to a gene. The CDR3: CASSDGLAGGRDTQYF. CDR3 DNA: TGCGCCAGCAGCGACGGACTAGCGGGAGGCCGGGATACGCAGTATTTT. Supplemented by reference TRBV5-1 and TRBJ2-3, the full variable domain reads KAGVTQTPRYLIKTRGQQVTLSCSPISGHRSVSWYQQTPGQGLQFLFEYFSETQRNKGNFPGRFSGRQFSNSRSEMNVSTLELGDSALYLCASSDGLAGGRDTQYFGPGTRLTVL.

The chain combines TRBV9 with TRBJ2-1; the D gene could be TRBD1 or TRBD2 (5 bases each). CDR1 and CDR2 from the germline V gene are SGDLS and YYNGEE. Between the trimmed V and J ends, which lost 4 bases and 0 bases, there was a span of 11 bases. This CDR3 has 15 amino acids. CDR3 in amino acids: CASSPWDGSYNEQFF. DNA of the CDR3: TGTGCCAGCAGCCCTTGGGACGGCTCCTACAATGAGCAGTTCTTC.

The CDR3: CASSQAMYYGYTF. For the CDR3, the DNA is TGCGCCAGCAGCCAAGCAATGTACTATGGCTACACCTTC. The V and J genes are TRBV4-1 and TRBJ1-2; D remains unclear. Per the germline V gene, CDR1 is MGHRA and CDR2 is YSYEKL. The CDR3 has 13 amino acids. Trimming left V 1 base short and J 3 bases short, with 6 bases between.

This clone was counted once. CDR3 bases: TGTGCCATCAGTGAGTCTGGGGGGTTCACAGATACGCAGTATTTT. Translation: CAISESGGFTDTQYF. The chain has TRBV10-3 and TRBJ2-3, with D possibly being TRBD2 (6 bases). The V gene lost 0 bases and the J gene lost 2 bases, with 9 bases spanning the gap. CDR3 size: 15 residues. Germline-derived CDR1 and CDR2 are ENHRY and SYGVKD.

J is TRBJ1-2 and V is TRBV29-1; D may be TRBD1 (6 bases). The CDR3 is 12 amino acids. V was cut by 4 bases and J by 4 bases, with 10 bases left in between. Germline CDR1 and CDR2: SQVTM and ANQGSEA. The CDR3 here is CSVAGESYGYTF. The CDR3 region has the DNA TGCAGCGTTGCAGGGGAGTCCTATGGCTACACCTTC. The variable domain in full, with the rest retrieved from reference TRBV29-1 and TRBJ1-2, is SAVISQKPSRDICQRGTSLTIQCQVDSQVTMMFWYRQQPGQSLTLIATANQGSEATYESGFVIDKFPISRPNLTFSTLTVSNMSPEDSSIYLCSVAGESYGYTFGSGTRLTVV.

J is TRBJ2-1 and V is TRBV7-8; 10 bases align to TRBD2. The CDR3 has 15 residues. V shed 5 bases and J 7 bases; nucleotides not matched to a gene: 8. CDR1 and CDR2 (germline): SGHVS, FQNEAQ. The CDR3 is CASSPGASGSNEQFF. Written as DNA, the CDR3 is TGTGCCAGCAGCCCGGGGGCTAGCGGGAGTAATGAGCAGTTCTTC.

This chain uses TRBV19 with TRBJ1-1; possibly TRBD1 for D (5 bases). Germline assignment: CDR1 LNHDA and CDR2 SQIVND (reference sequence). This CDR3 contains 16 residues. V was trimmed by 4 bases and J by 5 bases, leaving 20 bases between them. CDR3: CASSNERGRSKTEAFF. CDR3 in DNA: TGTGCCAGTAGTAATGAAAGGGGAAGATCGAAGACTGAAGCTTTCTTT. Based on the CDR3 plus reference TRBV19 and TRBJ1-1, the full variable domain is DGGITQSPKYLFRKEGQNVTLSCEQNLNHDAMYWYRQDPGQGLRLIYYSQIVNDFQKGDIAEGYSVSREKKESFPLTVTSAQKNPTAFYLCASSNERGRSKTEAFFGQGTRLTVV.

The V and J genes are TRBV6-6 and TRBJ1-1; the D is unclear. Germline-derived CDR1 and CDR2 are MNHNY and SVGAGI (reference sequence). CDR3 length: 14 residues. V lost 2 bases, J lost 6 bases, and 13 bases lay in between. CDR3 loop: CASSYPGPLAEAFF. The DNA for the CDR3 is TGTGCCAGCAGTTACCCCGGTCCGTTGGCTGAAGCTTTCTTT.

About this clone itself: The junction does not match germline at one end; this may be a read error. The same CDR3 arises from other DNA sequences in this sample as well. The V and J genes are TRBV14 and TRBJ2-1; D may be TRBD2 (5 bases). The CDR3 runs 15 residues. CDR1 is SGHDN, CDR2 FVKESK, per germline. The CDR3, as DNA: TGCGCCAGCAGCCATATCTCGGACTTCTACAATGAGCAGTTCTTC. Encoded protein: CASSHISDFYNEQFF.

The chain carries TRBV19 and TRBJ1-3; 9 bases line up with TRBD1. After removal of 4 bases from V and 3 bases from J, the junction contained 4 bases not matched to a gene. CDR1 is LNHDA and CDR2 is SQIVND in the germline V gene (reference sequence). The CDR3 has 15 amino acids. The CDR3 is CASSNTGGSGNTIYF. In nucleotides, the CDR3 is TGTGCCAGTAGTAATACAGGGGGCAGTGGAAACACCATATATTTT. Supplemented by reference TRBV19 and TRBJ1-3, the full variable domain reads DGGITQSPKYLFRKEGQNVTLSCEQNLNHDAMYWYRQDPGQGLRLIYYSQIVNDFQKGDIAEGYSVSREKKESFPLTVTSAQKNPTAFYLCASSNTGGSGNTIYFGEGSWLTVV.

CDR3 DNA: TGTGCCATCACCGAAACAGGGTCTCACGGCTACACCTTC. It specifies CAITETGSHGYTF. The chain joins TRBV10-3 to TRBJ1-2; D might be TRBD1 (6 bases). Trimming took 7 bases from V and 8 from J, leaving 17 bases between them. This CDR3 is 13 amino acids long. Germline V gives CDR1 ENHRY, CDR2 SYGVKD.

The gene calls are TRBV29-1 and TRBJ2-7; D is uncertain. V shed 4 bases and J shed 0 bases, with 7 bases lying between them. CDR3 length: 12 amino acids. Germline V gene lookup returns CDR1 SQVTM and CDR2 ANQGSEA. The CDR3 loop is CSVVIRSYEQYF. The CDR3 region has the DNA TGCAGCGTTGTCATTCGCTCCTACGAGCAGTACTTC.

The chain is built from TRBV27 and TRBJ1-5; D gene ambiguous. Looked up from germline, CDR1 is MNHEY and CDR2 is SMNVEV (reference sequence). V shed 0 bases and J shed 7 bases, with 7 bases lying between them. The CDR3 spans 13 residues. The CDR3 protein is CASSLSPGQPQHF. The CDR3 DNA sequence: TGTGCCAGCAGTTTATCCCCGGGCCAGCCCCAGCATTTT.

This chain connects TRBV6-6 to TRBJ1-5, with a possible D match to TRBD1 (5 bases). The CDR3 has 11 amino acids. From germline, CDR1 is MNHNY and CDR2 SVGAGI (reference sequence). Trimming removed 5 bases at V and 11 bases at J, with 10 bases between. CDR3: CASSPGSTQHF. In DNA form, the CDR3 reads TGTGCCAGCAGTCCAGGGTCGACCCAGCATTTT.

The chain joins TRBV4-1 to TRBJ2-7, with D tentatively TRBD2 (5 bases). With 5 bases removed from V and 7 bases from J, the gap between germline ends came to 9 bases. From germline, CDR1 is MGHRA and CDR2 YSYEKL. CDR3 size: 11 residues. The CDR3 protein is CASSFRGEQYF. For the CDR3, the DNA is TGCGCCAGCAGCTTCAGAGGGGAGCAGTACTTC.

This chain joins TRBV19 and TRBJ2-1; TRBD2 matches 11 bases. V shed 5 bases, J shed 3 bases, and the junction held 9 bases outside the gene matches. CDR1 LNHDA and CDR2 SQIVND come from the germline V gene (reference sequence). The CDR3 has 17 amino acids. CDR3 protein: CASSALTGTSGYNEQFF. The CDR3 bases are TGTGCCAGTAGTGCCCTGACCGGGACTAGCGGCTACAATGAGCAGTTCTTC.

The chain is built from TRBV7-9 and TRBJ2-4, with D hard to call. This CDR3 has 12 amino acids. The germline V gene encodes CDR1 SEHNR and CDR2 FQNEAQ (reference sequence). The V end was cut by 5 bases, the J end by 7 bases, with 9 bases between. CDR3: CASSPDWNIQYF. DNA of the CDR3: TGTGCCAGCAGCCCTGATTGGAACATTCAGTACTTC. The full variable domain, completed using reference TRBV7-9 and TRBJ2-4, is DTGVSQNPRHKITKRGQNVTFRCDPISEHNRLYWYRQTLGQGPEFLTYFQNEAQLEKSRLLSDRFSAERPKGSFSTLEIQRTEQGDSAMYLCASSPDWNIQYFGAGTRLSVL.

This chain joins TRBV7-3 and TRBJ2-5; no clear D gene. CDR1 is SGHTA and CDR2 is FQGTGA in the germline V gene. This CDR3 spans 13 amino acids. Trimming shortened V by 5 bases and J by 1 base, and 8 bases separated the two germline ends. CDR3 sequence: CASSRAAQETQYF. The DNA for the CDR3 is TGTGCCAGCAGCAGGGCGGCCCAAGAGACCCAGTACTTC.

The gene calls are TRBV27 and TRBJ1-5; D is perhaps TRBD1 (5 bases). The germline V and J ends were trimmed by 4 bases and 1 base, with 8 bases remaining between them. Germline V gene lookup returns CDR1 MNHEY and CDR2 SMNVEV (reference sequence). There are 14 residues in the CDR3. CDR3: CASSSGRSNQPQHF. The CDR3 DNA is TGTGCCAGCAGTTCGGGACGAAGCAATCAGCCCCAGCATTTT.

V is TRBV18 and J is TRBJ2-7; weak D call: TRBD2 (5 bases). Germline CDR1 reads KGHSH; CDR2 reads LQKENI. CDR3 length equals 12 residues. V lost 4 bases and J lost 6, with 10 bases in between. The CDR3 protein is CASSLAGGEQYF. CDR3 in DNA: TGTGCCAGCTCACTCGCCGGAGGCGAGCAGTACTTC.

Written as DNA, the CDR3 is TGTGCCAGTACCCCGGGGGGGGGACGAGGCGGGGAGCTGTTTTTT. Translating it yields CASTPGGGRGGELFF. The chain joins TRBV19 to TRBJ2-2; 8 nucleotides match TRBD2. Germline V gene sequence: CDR1 LNHDA, CDR2 SQIVND (reference sequence). J was trimmed by 7 bases and V by 7 bases; bases with no gene match: 11. There are 15 residues in the CDR3.

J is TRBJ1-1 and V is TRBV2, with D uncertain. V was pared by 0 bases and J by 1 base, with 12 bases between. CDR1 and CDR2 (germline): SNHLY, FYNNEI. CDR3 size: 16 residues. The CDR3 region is CASSEARIGRNTEAFF. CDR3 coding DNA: TGTGCCAGCAGTGAAGCGAGGATCGGTAGGAACACTGAAGCTTTCTTT.

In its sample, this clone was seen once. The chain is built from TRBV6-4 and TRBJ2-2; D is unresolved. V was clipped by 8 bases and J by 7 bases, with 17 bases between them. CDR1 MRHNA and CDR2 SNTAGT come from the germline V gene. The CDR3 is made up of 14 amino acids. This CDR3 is CASRANARSGELFF. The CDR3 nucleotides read TGTGCCAGCCGGGCCAACGCTCGTAGCGGGGAGCTGTTTTTT.